Listed here is a single T cell receptor beta chain. No antigen is known for it. A junction boundary mismatches the germline segment, possibly from a read error. The data derive from a study of a mutant IDH1 vaccine in newly diagnosed glioma. Study summary: A roughly 62% male, approximately 40% female split and a mean age of approximately 40 years characterized treated patients. Therapy received beforehand was radiotherapy, temozolomide, or both, with most patients given both. General study findings and limits: Among top peripheral T cell clonotypes, changes seemed unrelated to pseudoprogression.

From germline, CDR1 is SEHNR and CDR2 FQNEAQ (reference sequence). The CDR3 runs to 13 residues. As for time point: baseline, week 1 (first vaccination visit). The treatment: pre-vaccination baseline after standard-of-care therapy. Astrocytomas that were new, WHO grade 3 or 4, IDH1-mutant and ATRX-lost were present in the donors. Measured with immunoSEQ multiplex PCR; TCRdb has only the in-frame clones, and not every one. In the table there are tens of thousands of clones, 75% to 95% of which are singletons. The sequence derives from a man aged 50 to 59 with glioma. The V call is TRBV7-9, the J call TRBJ2-1, with D unresolved. The sample in question was PBMCs, obtained from a glioma patient treated with radiotherapy, temozolomide or both. CDR3 loop: CASSLGLLAVQFF. CDR3 coding DNA: TGTGCCAGTAGCTTAGGCCTTCTCGCGGTGCAGTTCTTC.